This T cell receptor beta chain derives from a study of blood T cell repertoires in COVID-19. Turning to the study itself: Acute and convalescent COVID-19 specimens originated in the United States, Italy and Spain. From T cells, B-cell-depleted T cells, or PBMCs came the material, which was cDNA or gDNA.

Of note for this clone: No DNA is shown, since the ends of the CDR3 on it are uncertain; the CDR3 is the one TCRdb lists.

Including both end residues, the CDR3 is 15 amino acids long. Original data processing: How many nucleated cells were present was estimated from reference gene primer amplification. The method was immunoSEQ multiplex PCR; TCRdb's version includes in-frame clones alone and lacks a portion of them. V, J and clone size derive from that table, while D and trimming were established from the DNA sequence. The table records roughly 280,000 clones, 70% to 90% of them present only once. Sequenced sample: peripheral blood. The chain carries TRBV12-1 and TRBJ1-1. TRBV12-1 is annotated as a pseudogene. The receptor comes from a man younger than 30 with active or convalescent COVID-19. The CDR3 reads CASSFYLCGRAEAFF.